This record concerns one T cell receptor beta chain sequence. Its antigen specificity is not known. The record has no base qualities; no much larger clone is one base away. These data belong to a study of blood T cell repertoires in COVID-19 (dated by TCRdb to 2020 to 2021). Some background on the complete study: Collaborator samples came from the United States, Italy and Spain and covered acute and convalescent phases of COVID-19. The material from the prospective study consisted of cDNA or gDNA derived from T cells, B-cell-depleted T cells, or PBMCs. Subjects who had been exposed to COVID-19, were actively infected with it, or had recovered from it provided the deeply sampled blood TCRbeta repertoires that made up the dataset. The repertoires were released in a freely available public database meant as a resource for research on the immune response to SARS-CoV-2. Samples were obtained from the ongoing ImmuneRACE study (first 160 participants) and from about 1,300 subjects provided by 6 global collaborators. The sample metadata nearly always contained a de-identified subject ID, COVID-19 status, age in years and sex. HLA class I and class II types, where available, came from metadata supplied by the sample provider rather than from assay-based typing. What the authors observed across the whole study: Clinical and demographic metadata were provided uncurated, with the amount varying by source and participant.

TCRbeta CDR3 regions were amplified from genomic DNA using the immunoSEQ Assay, a bias-controlled multiplex PCR. The original pipeline was this. Within the assay, amplification of reference gene primers was used to estimate how many nucleated cells each sample contained. To quantify the absolute abundance of each unique TCRbeta CDR3 rearrangement, sequence reads were collapsed and filtered. Productive Simpson clonality was computed per sample as the square root of Simpson's diversity index over productive rearrangements. Not all clones reach the TCRdb copy of this immuneACCESS table, which keeps in-frame sequences only. Checked studies attribute under half of the gap to unresolved V genes and leave the rest unexplained. V and J calls and clone size come straight from that table; D and trimming were deduced from the DNA. The sample table lists under 500,000 clones, around 89% of them with a count of one. 4% to 5.5% of the sample belongs to the ten largest clones.

Collaborating institutions collected whole blood in K2EDTA tubes following their own protocols. For TCRbeta analysis, collaborators shipped samples in one of three forms: frozen whole blood, isolated PBMCs, or DNA extracted from either of those sample types. V loses 2 bases of germline sequence and J loses 8 bases, and the interval between the two ends is 10 bases. The CDR3 measures 13 amino acids from cysteine to phenylalanine. Only the CDR3 region is kept as DNA, spanning 39 bases read in frame from base 1. The germline V gene sets CDR1 to KGHSH and CDR2 to LQKENI. Input material: peripheral blood. The sequence is built from TRBV18 and TRBJ2-4; TRBD2 is a weak D gene call, 5 bases matching. This receptor was taken from a woman in her twenties or thirties with acute or convalescent COVID-19. The CDR3 amino acid sequence is: CASSPGSPDIQYF. Read as DNA, the sequence is TGTGCCAGCTCACCAGGGAGCCCTGACATTCAGTACTTC.